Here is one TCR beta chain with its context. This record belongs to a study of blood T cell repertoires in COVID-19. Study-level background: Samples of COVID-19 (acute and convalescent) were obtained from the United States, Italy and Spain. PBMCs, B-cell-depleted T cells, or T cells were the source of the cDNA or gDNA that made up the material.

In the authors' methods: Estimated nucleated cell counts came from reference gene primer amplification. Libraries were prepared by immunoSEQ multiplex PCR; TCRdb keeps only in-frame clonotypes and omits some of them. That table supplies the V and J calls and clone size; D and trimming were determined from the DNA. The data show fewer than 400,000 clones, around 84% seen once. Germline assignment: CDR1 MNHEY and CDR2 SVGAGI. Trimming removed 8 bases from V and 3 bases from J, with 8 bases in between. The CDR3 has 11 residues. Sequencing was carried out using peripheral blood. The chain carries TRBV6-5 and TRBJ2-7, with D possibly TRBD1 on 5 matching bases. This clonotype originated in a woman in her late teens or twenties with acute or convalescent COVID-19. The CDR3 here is CASDSYYEQYF. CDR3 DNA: TGTGCCAGCGACAGCTACTACGAGCAGTACTTC.